This T cell receptor beta chain was found in a study of T-cell reconstitution after alpha-beta-depleted transplantation in children (TCRdb year 2016). With respect to the entire study: Using TCR repertoire profiling, the study quantitatively followed how T-cell immune reconstitution unfolded in children after TCRalphabeta/CD19-depleted allogeneic hematopoietic cell transplantation. What the research found in general, with its limitations: Over the following months the frequencies of hyperexpanded clones went down, and after one year T-cell counts and TCRbeta diversity were mostly credited to newly produced T cells. In some patients, high TCRbeta diversity at day 60 was attributed to recipient T cells and intrathymic progenitors that had survived conditioning. The apparently early recovery of alphabetaT-cell counts about two months after transplant reportedly depended on only several hundred rapidly expanded clones that came from non-depleted graft cells.

Trimming costs V 4 bases and J 8 bases, and their ends lie 20 bases apart. CDR1 and CDR2 (MNHNS, SASEGT) derive from the germline V gene. The CDR3 covers 15 residues, taking in both the cysteine and the phenylalanine. The retained sequence is limited to the CDR3, 45 bases, with the frame set at the first base. This sample's treatment or condition label indicates: allogeneic hematopoietic cell transplantation with graft depleted of TCRalphabeta T cells and CD19 B cells. The transplant recipients were children given TCRalphabeta/CD19-depleted allogeneic hematopoietic cell grafts. Library preparation employed PCR. The run used an Illumina HiSeq 2500. To normalize quantification of the TCRbeta repertoire, the TCR libraries were built with molecular barcoding that relied on unique molecular identifiers. TCRdb handled the public reads itself, with Q25 trimming in fastp and clone calling in MiXCR, and kept productive beta chains. When rows share a CDR3 protein, they turn into one entry using the most common DNA and genes. Counted in this sample were 300,000 to 350,000 distinct CDR3 sequences; around 25% of them appeared once. The ten largest make up approximately 11% of the sample.

With respect to this clonotype: Its recognized antigen is unknown. Base qualities are not provided; no much larger clone lies one nucleotide away.

The sequence links TRBV6-1 to TRBJ1-2, and TRBD1 may be the D gene, going by 5 matching bases. The sequenced sample was PBMCs, mostly from graft donor cells, obtained 180 days after TCRalphabeta/CD19-depleted stem cell transplant. The clonotype comes from a male patient aged 10 to 17 who had a stem cell transplant for acute lymphoblastic leukemia, so the T cells may come from the graft donor. The CDR3 region reads CASSVPGLLTGGYTF. In nucleotide form, the sequence is TGTGCCAGCAGTGTCCCGGGACTCCTAACGGGGGGCTACACCTTC.